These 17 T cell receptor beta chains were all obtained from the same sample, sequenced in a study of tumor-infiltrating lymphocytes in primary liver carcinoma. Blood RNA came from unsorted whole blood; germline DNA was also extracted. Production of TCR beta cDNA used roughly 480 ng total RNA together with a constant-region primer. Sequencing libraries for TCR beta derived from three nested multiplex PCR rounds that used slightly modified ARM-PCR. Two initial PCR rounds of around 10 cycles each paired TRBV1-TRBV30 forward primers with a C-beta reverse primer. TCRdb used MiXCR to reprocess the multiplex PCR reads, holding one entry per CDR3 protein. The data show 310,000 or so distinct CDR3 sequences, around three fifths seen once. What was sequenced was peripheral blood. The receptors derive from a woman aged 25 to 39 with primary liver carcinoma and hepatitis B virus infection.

CDR3 protein: CASMAGRNEQFF. The DNA for the CDR3 is TGCGCCAGCATGGCGGGTCGCAATGAGCAGTTCTTC. The chain carries TRBV10-2 and TRBJ2-1, with a weak D call TRBD2 (5 bases). Trimming stripped 7 bases from V and 6 bases from J, with 10 bases between. The CDR3 is 12 amino acids. CDR1 is WSHSY and CDR2 is SAAADI in the germline V gene.

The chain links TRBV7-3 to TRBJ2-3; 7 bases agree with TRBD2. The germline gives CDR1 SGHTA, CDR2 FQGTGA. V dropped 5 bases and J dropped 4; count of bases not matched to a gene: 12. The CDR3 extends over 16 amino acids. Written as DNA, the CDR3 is TGTGCCAGCAGCCCGGCGGGCGGGAGAGGATCAGATACGCAGTATTTT. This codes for CASSPAGGRGSDTQYF.

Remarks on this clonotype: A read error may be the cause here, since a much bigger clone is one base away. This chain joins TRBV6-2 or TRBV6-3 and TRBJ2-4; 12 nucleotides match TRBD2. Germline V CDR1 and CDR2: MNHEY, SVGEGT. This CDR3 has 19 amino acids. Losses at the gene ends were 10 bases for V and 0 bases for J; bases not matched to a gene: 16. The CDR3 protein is CATTGLAGGLMGAKNIQYF. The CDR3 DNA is TGTGCCACTACGGGACTAGCGGGCGGGTTGATGGGAGCCAAAAACATTCAGTACTTC.

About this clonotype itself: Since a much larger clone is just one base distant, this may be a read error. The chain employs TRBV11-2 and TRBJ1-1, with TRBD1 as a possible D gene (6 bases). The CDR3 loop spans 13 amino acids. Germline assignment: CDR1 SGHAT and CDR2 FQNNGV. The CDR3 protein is CASSLAGAGETFF. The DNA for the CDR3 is TGTGCCAGCAGCTTAGCAGGGGCAGGTGAAACTTTCTTT.

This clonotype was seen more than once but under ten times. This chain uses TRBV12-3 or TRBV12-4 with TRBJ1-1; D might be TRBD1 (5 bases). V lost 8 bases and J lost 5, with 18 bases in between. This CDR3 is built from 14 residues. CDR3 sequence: CASCGGQGGTEAFF. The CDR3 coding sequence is TGTGCCAGCTGTGGAGGGCAGGGTGGGACTGAAGCTTTCTTT.

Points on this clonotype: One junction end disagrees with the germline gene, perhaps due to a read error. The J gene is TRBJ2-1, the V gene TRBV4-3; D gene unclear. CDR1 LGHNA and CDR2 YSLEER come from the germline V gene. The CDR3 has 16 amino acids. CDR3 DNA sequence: TGCGCCAGTAGCCAAGATGCCCTAAGCTCCTACAGTGAGCAGTTCTTC. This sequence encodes CASSQDALSSYSEQFF.

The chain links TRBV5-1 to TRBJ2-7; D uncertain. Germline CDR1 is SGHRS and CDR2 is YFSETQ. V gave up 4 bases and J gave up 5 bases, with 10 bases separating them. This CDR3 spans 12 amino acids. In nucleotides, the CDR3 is TGCGCCAGCAGCGGCGGACCCAACGAGCAGTACTTC. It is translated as CASSGGPNEQYF.

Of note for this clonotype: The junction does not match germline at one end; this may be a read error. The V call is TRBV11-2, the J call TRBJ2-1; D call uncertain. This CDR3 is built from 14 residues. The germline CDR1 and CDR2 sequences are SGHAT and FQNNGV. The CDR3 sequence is CASSSKDANYEQYF. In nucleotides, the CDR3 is TGTGCCAGCAGCTCTAAAGACGCGAACTACGAGCAATACTTC.

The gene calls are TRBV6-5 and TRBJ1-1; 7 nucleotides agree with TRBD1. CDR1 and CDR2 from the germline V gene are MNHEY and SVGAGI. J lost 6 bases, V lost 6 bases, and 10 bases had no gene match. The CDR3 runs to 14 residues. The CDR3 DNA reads TGTGCCAGCAGGGAGACAGGGAGGAAGGCTGAAGCTTTCTTT. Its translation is CASRETGRKAEAFF.

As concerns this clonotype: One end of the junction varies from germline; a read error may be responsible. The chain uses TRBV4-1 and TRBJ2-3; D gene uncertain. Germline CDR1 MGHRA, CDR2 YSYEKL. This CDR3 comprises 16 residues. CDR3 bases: TGCGCCAGCAGCCAAGTGGATATGGGCCTTACAGATACGCAGTATTTC. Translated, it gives CASSQVDMGLTDTQYF.

For the CDR3, the DNA is TGCAGCGTCACACGGTGGACCGGGGAGCTGTTTTTT. This encodes CSVTRWTGELFF. The rearrangement links TRBV29-1 to TRBJ2-2; unclear D gene. V lost 6 bases, J lost 5 bases, and 10 bases lay in between. In germline, CDR1 is SQVTM, CDR2 ANQGSEA. CDR3 size: 12 residues.

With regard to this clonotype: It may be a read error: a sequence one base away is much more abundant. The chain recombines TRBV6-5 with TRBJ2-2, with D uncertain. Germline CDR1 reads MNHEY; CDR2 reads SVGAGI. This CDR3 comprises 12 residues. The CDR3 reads CDSSKYTGELFF. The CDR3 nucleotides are TGTGACAGCAGTAAATACACCGGGGAGCTGTTTTTT.

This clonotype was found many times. CDR3 nucleotides: TGTGCCAGCAGTTACAGGACGAGGTACAATGAGCAGTTCTTC. Translated, it gives CASSYRTRYNEQFF. The chain uses TRBV6-2 or TRBV6-3 and TRBJ2-1, with D uncertain. The V gene's germline CDR1 is MNHEY and CDR2 SVGEGT. This CDR3 spans 14 amino acids. Trimming took 2 bases from V and 4 from J, leaving 9 bases between them.

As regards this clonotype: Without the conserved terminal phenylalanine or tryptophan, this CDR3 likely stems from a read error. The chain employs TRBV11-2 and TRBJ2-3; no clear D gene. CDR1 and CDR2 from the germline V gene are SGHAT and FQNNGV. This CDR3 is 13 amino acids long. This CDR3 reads CPSSLTFGDTQYL. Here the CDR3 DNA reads TGTCCCAGCAGCTTAACGTTCGGGGATACGCAGTATCTT.

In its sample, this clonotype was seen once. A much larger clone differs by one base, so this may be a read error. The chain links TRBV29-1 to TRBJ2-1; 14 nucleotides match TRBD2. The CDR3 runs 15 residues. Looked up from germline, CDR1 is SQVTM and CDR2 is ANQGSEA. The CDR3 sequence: CSVGLAGGFYNEHFF. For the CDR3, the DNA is TGCAGCGTTGGACTAGCGGGAGGGTTCTACAATGAGCACTTCTTC.

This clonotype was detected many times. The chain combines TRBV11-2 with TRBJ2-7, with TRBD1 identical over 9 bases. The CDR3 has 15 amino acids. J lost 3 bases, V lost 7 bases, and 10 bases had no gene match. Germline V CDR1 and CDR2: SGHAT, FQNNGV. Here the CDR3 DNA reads TGTGCCAGCAAGCACGGGACAGGGAGGTACTACGAGCAGTACTTC. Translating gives CASKHGTGRYYEQYF.

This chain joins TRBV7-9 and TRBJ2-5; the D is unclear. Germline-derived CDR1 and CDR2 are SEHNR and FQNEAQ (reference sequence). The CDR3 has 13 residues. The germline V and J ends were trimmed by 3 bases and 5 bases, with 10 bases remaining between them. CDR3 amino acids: CASSFHDGETQYF. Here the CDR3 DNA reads TGTGCCAGCAGCTTTCATGATGGGGAGACCCAGTACTTC.